Sequencing of this T cell receptor beta chain was carried out in a study of T cells and Merkel cell carcinoma outcomes (dated by TCRdb to 2018 to 2021). Context from the whole study: The tumor T-cell repertoire, together with T-cell density, was examined as a predictor of clinical outcome in patients with Merkel cell carcinoma. Overall study results and their limits: The combination of T-cell repertoire features and T-cell density was reported to predict clinical outcomes in patients with Merkel cell carcinoma.

Based on the germline V gene, the CDR1 and CDR2 sequences are MDHEN and SYDVKM. Measured from the cysteine to the phenylalanine, the CDR3 is 15 residues long. Here the CDR3 DNA is all that survives: 45 bases in frame from base 1. This clone was observed a single time. This receptor's antigen is unknown. The junction shows a germline mismatch at one end, possibly a read error. The samples were obtained from people who had Merkel cell carcinoma. The library came from the immunoSEQ multiplex PCR assay. TCRdb's version of the immuneACCESS table is confined to in-frame rearrangements and falls short of the full clone set. An unresolved V gene accounts for under half of the shortfall where checked; the remainder is of unknown origin. The sample table lists about 15,000 clones, roughly 79% of them with a count of one. The ten largest account for approximately 10% of the sample.

Input material: tumor tissue from Merkel cell carcinoma. This chain is built from TRBV28 and TRBJ2-1; the central 9 bases match TRBD1. This receptor was identified in a human donor with Merkel cell carcinoma. The CDR3 is CANSWTGQGNNEQFF. In nucleotides, the sequence is TGTGCCAACAGTTGGACGGGACAGGGTAACAATGAGCAGTTCTTC.